This TCR beta chain is from a study of cytomegalovirus exposure and HLA in healthy donors. Study details: Findings of an earlier analysis included roughly 120 million unique TCR beta sequences from some 200 million T cells. Across almost 400 genotyped donors, approximately 81% landed in the Caucasian-associated ancestry cluster.

Trimming left V 0 bases short and J 2 bases short, with 14 bases between. The CDR3 loop spans 16 amino acids. The V gene's germline CDR1 is LGHNA and CDR2 YSLEER. 60 Vbeta and 13 Jbeta primers were used in PCR. Here immunoSEQ multiplex PCR was the method, and the copy in TCRdb shows in-frame clones only, minus some. This sample contains approximately 100,000 clones. V usage is TRBV4-3 and J usage is TRBJ2-7; possibly TRBD1 for D (5 bases). The receptor was derived from a man aged 50 to 59 in good health and CMV-seropositive. The sequenced sample consisted of PBMCs. The CDR3 here is CASSQDWGSLTYEQYF. CDR3 in DNA: TGCGCCAGCAGCCAAGATTGGGGCTCCCTTACCTACGAGCAGTACTTC.